Following are 27 T cell receptor beta chains from one sample sequenced in a study of Tregs in tolerant kidney transplant recipients. Only in-frame clones appear in the TCRdb table, and some are missing; sequencing was by immunoSEQ multiplex PCR. The listing records 20,000 to 30,000 clones. Mixed chimerism was transient after nonmyeloablative marrow transplants from related graft donors. The sample consisted of CD4+ T cells from blood (PBMCs), taken 6 months after the transplant. The origin of the receptors is a human patient who received a combined kidney and bone marrow transplant. Some T cells may be the graft donor's.

With respect to this clone: The read gets to within 3 residues of the CDR3 end, and the germline J gene fills in the rest. The chain links TRBV19 to TRBJ2-7, with a tentative D call TRBD2 (5 bases). CDR3 length equals 16 residues. Looked up from germline, CDR1 is LNHDA and CDR2 is SQIVND (reference sequence). The ends were cut back, 2 bases at V and 5 bases at J, with 19 bases in the middle. CDR3 DNA, as far as it was read: TGTGCCAGTAGTATACCTAGAGGCCCTAGCCGTGACGAG. This encodes CASSIPRGPSRDE. The CDR3, in full, reads CASSIPRGPSRDEQYF.

As regards this clone: The sequence runs out 3 residues before the end of the CDR3; the remainder is reconstructed from the germline J gene. V and J are TRBV10-1 and TRBJ1-1; D is perhaps TRBD1 (5 bases). This CDR3 is 13 amino acids long. Trimming removed 8 bases at V and 0 bases at J, with 10 bases between. Germline V lookup: CDR1 WNHNN, CDR2 SYGVQD (reference sequence). The covered CDR3 bases are TGCGCCAGCCGGGACTCTTTGAACACTGAA. Protein sequence: CASRDSLNTE. The whole CDR3 region reads CASRDSLNTEAFF.

Comment on this clone: The read comes to an end 3 residues before the CDR3 does, leaving the germline J gene to fill in the end. The V call is TRBV7-9, the J call TRBJ1-2, with D possibly TRBD1 on 5 matching bases. The germline V gene has CDR1 SEHNR and CDR2 FQNEAQ (reference sequence). Trimming left V 5 bases short and J 3 bases short, with 16 bases between. There are 15 residues in the CDR3. CDR3 in amino acids: CASSPIWWGDYGYTF. The CDR3 bases that were read are TGTGCCAGCAGCCCCATTTGGTGGGGCGACTATGGC.

In the case of this clone: The read terminates 3 residues ahead of where the CDR3 ends, so the germline J gene completes it. The chain recombines TRBV5-1 with TRBJ1-2, with 11 bases identical to TRBD1. This CDR3 has 15 residues. Trimming took 4 bases from V and 7 from J; bases not matched to a gene: 9. CDR1 SGHRS and CDR2 YFSETQ come from the germline V gene. This CDR3 is CASSPRTGGVSGYTF. The covered CDR3 bases are TGCGCCAGCAGCCCAAGGACAGGGGGCGTAAGTGGC.

Regarding this clone: The observed sequence ends 3 residues before the CDR3 terminus, with the missing tail filled in from the germline J gene. The chain links TRBV19 to TRBJ1-5; TRBD1 might be the D (5 bases). The CDR3 is 16 amino acids. V lost 7 bases and J lost 0, with 16 bases in between. The germline CDR1 and CDR2 sequences are LNHDA and SQIVND (reference sequence). The CDR3 is CASKGGAGTSNQPQHF. The part of the CDR3 DNA that was read is TGTGCCAGTAAAGGCGGGGCAGGGACTAGCAATCAGCCC.

Worth noting for this clone: Read sequence stops 3 residues before the CDR3 end, and the germline J gene provides the missing end. The chain combines TRBV6-4 with TRBJ2-3; a weak D match, TRBD2 (7 bases). CDR1 is MRHNA and CDR2 is SNTAGT in the germline V gene. This CDR3 is built from 14 residues. V was trimmed by 2 bases and J by 4 bases, leaving 10 bases between them. Here the CDR3 reads CASSDAGAADTQYF. The part of the CDR3 DNA that was read is TGTGCCAGCAGTGACGCGGGGGCGGCAGATACG.

On this clone: The CDR3 is cut off 3 residues early in the read; its end comes from the germline J gene. V usage is TRBV12-5 and J usage is TRBJ2-5; tentative D call: TRBD1 (7 bases). Germline V gives CDR1 LGHNT, CDR2 FRNRAP. Deletions cut 0 bases from V and 2 bases from J, with 22 bases between. This CDR3 is built from 19 residues. The sequenced CDR3 bases are TGTGCTAGTGGTTTGGTACTAAAGGGGTCAGGGGGGAAACAAGAGACC. It encodes CASGLVLKGSGGKQET. The full CDR3 is CASGLVLKGSGGKQETQYF.

As to this clone: The read ends 3 residues shy of where the CDR3 ends; the end is completed using the germline J gene. The chain joins TRBV11-2 to TRBJ2-5; 7 bases align to TRBD1. J gave up 4 bases and V 5 bases, and 7 bases lay outside the gene matches. There are 14 residues in the CDR3. Germline-derived CDR1 and CDR2 are SGHAT and FQNNGV. CDR3 residues: CASSRIRDRETQYF. The DNA read from the CDR3 is TGTGCCAGCAGCCGCATTAGGGACAGAGAGACC.

In regard to this clone: The read falls 3 residues short of the CDR3 end, and the missing part is taken from the germline J gene. V gene TRBV10-3 combines with J gene TRBJ2-2; D unclear. The CDR3 is 13 residues long. Between the trimmed V and J ends, which lost 2 bases and 8 bases, there was a span of 9 bases. CDR1 is ENHRY and CDR2 is SYGVKD in the germline V gene. The CDR3 loop reads CAISEVGVGELFF. The DNA read from the CDR3 is TGTGCCATCAGTGAGGTGGGCGTTGGGGAG.

Turning to this clone: Compared with germline, one end of the junction differs, possibly owing to a read error. The read falls 3 residues short of the CDR3 end, and the missing part is taken from the germline J gene. The chain recombines TRBV5-4 with TRBJ2-2, with 12 bases lining up with TRBD1. Germline CDR1 and CDR2: SGHNT and YYREEE (reference sequence). CDR3 length equals 15 residues. The part of the CDR3 DNA that was read is TGTGCCAGCAGTTTGGGACAGGGGGCTGTCGGGGAG. Translated: CASSLGQGAVGE. The complete CDR3 sequence is CASSLGQGAVGELFF.

A word on this clone: The read ends 3 residues early relative to the CDR3; the germline J gene fills the gap. This same CDR3 is encoded by further DNA sequences in the sample. The gene calls are TRBV18 and TRBJ1-3; weak D call: TRBD1 (5 bases). This CDR3 contains 17 residues. CDR1 is KGHSH and CDR2 is LQKENI in the germline V gene. V lost 3 bases, J lost 4 bases, and 19 bases lay in between. The covered CDR3 bases are TGTGCCAGCTCACCCGCCGTTAGGGGCGAGCAAGGAAACACC. Protein: CASSPAVRGEQGNT. From start to end, the CDR3 is CASSPAVRGEQGNTIYF.

A word on this clone: The sequence runs out 3 residues before the end of the CDR3; the remainder is reconstructed from the germline J gene. The rearrangement uses TRBV19 and TRBJ1-2; 8 bases align to TRBD1. The CDR3 contains 16 residues. J gave up 3 bases and V 6 bases, and 12 bases lay outside the gene matches. Germline CDR1 is LNHDA and CDR2 is SQIVND (reference sequence). The covered CDR3 bases are TGTGCCAGTAGAACCGGGAACCGGGACAGGCACTATGGC. Its translation is CASRTGNRDRHYG. In full, the CDR3 is CASRTGNRDRHYGYTF. The variable domain in full, with the rest retrieved from reference TRBV19 and TRBJ1-2, is DGGITQSPKYLFRKEGQNVTLSCEQNLNHDAMYWYRQDPGQGLRLIYYSQIVNDFQKGDIAEGYSVSREKKESFPLTVTSAQKNPTAFYLCASRTGNRDRHYGYTFGSGTRLTVV.

A remark on this clone: The read ends 3 residues early relative to the CDR3; the germline J gene fills the gap. The chain has TRBV2 and TRBJ2-1, with 9 bases aligning to TRBD1. The CDR3 is made up of 15 amino acids. Germline-derived CDR1 and CDR2 are SNHLY and FYNNEI. With 7 bases clipped from V and 6 bases from J, the junction kept 10 bases outside the gene matches. CDR3 residues: CASKQTGGAFNEQFF. The sequenced CDR3 bases are TGTGCCAGCAAACAGACAGGGGGGGCATTCAATGAG.

As concerns this clone: The observed sequence ends 3 residues before the CDR3 terminus, with the missing tail filled in from the germline J gene. The chain has TRBV7-2 and TRBJ2-7, with 10 nucleotides matching TRBD1. CDR3 length: 15 residues. The V segment lost 4 bases and the J segment 1 base; nucleotides outside the gene matches: 4. Per germline, CDR1 SGHTA and CDR2 FQGNSA. The CDR3 here is CASSWGTGVSYEQYF. The CDR3 bases that were read are TGTGCCAGCAGCTGGGGGACAGGGGTTTCCTACGAG. The entire variable domain, with the rest obtained from reference TRBV7-2 and TRBJ2-7, is as follows: GAGVSQSPSNKVTEKGKDVELRCDPISGHTALYWYRQSLGQGLEFLIYFQGNSAPDKSGLPSDRFSAERTGGSVSTLTIQRTQQEDSAVYLCASSWGTGVSYEQYFGPGTRLTVT.

Points on this clone: From the germline J gene comes the end of the CDR3, since the read stops 3 residues before it. The chain combines TRBV20-1 with TRBJ1-2; 8 bases are shared with TRBD1. The germline V gene has CDR1 DFQATT and CDR2 SNEGSKA (reference sequence). The length of the CDR3 is 15 residues. Trimming at V came to 5 bases and at J to 4 bases, leaving 12 bases not matched to a gene. CDR3 DNA (partial): TGCAGTGCTTTCCAACGGGACAGGATTTTCTATGGC. Residues: CSAFQRDRIFYG. The whole CDR3 sequence is CSAFQRDRIFYGYTF.

The sequenced part of the CDR3 DNA is TGTGCCAGCTCACCCAGGGAGGGCTATGGC. It is translated as CASSPREGYG. From start to end, the CDR3 is CASSPREGYGYTF. V is TRBV18 and J is TRBJ1-2; perhaps TRBD1 as D (5 bases). The sequenced fragment ends 3 residues before the CDR3 boundary, so the rest is inferred from the germline J gene. The CDR3 has 13 residues. CDR1 KGHSH and CDR2 LQKENI come from the germline V gene. V was clipped by 3 bases and J by 4 bases, with 9 bases between them.

CDR3 in amino acids: CASSQGKGTRNTGELFF. The covered CDR3 bases are TGTGCCAGCAGTCAAGGAAAAGGGACTAGGAACACCGGGGAG. The J gene is TRBJ2-2, the V gene TRBV6-1, with 8 bases matching TRBD2. The CDR3 end lies 3 residues beyond the end of the read and is filled in from the germline J gene. Germline trimming cut 5 bases from V and 1 base from J; bases unmatched to any gene: 9. The V gene's germline CDR1 is MNHNS and CDR2 SASEGT. This CDR3 comprises 17 residues.

Comments on this clone: The read terminates 3 residues before the CDR3 end, so the remaining end is supplied by the germline J gene. J is TRBJ1-2 and V is TRBV20-1, with D possibly matching TRBD1 (6 bases). This CDR3 spans 14 amino acids. Germline CDR1 and CDR2: DFQATT and SNEGSKA (reference sequence). This CDR3 reads CSARVSGQPGGYTF. The covered CDR3 bases are TGCAGTGCTAGAGTTTCGGGACAACCTGGGGGC.

In regard to this clone: The read ends 3 residues early relative to the CDR3; the germline J gene fills the gap. The chain links TRBV18 to TRBJ2-3, with TRBD2 matching over 8 bases. The CDR3 totals 15 residues. The germline V gene has CDR1 KGHSH and CDR2 LQKENI. J gave up 1 base and V 2 bases, and 2 bases lay outside the gene matches. Incomplete CDR3 DNA: TGTGCCAGCTCACCATGGCGGGGGGGCACAGATACG. Translation gives CASSPWRGGTDT. The CDR3 as a whole reads CASSPWRGGTDTQYF. The full variable domain, with the rest looked up from reference TRBV18 and TRBJ2-3, is NAGVMQNPRHLVRRRGQEARLRCSPMKGHSHVYWYRQLPEEGLKFMVYLQKENIIDESGMPKERFSAEFPKEGPSILRIQQVVRGDSAAYFCASSPWRGGTDTQYFGPGTRLTVL.

Turning to this clone: The missing CDR3 end, 3 residues past where the read stops, is filled in from the germline J gene. The chain links TRBV20-1 to TRBJ1-1, with 9 bases fitting TRBD1. This CDR3 has 14 amino acids. Germline V lookup: CDR1 DFQATT, CDR2 SNEGSKA (reference sequence). The DNA read from the CDR3 is TGCAGTGCTAGAGATACCGGACAGGGGATAAGT. Translation: CSARDTGQGIS. The full CDR3 sequence reads CSARDTGQGISAFF.

On this clone itself: The DNA ends 3 residues before the CDR3 does, and the rest of the CDR3 is filled in from the germline J gene. The chain couples TRBV5-6 to TRBJ1-2, with D tentatively TRBD1 (5 bases). V gave up 5 bases and J gave up 4 bases, with 9 bases separating them. The CDR3 runs to 12 residues. Germline lookup yields CDR1 SGHDT and CDR2 YYEEEE. Incomplete CDR3 DNA: TGTGCCAGCAGAGGGGATGGCTATGGC. Its translation: CASRGDGYG. From start to end, the CDR3 is CASRGDGYGYTF.

With regard to this clone: Coverage ceases 3 residues before the CDR3 finishes, and the germline J gene fills in the end. V and J are TRBV11-2 and TRBJ2-1; the D gene is possibly TRBD2 (6 bases). Trimming took off 5 bases at V and 2 bases at J, with 13 bases between the two ends. The CDR3 has 15 residues. Germline CDR1 is SGHAT and CDR2 is FQNNGV. The sequenced part of the CDR3 DNA is TGTGCCAGCAGCCCAAGTCCGGGGGCCTACAATGAG. Its translation is CASSPSPGAYNE. The entire CDR3 reads CASSPSPGAYNEQFF.

A remark on this clone: The read finishes 3 residues shy of the CDR3 end, and the germline J gene is used to complete it. This chain links TRBV2 with TRBJ2-3, with 15 bases that match TRBD2. The CDR3 length is 17 residues. V lost 6 bases and J lost 6; bases outside the gene matches: 10. The germline V gene encodes CDR1 SNHLY and CDR2 FYNNEI. The DNA read from the CDR3 is TGTGCCAGCAGGGGACTAGCGGGGGGCGGATACTTGGATACG. The encoded protein is CASRGLAGGGYLDT. The full CDR3 reads CASRGLAGGGYLDTQYF.

Concerning this clone itself: The read finishes 3 residues shy of the CDR3 end, and the germline J gene is used to complete it. The chain links TRBV5-1 to TRBJ1-1, with D perhaps TRBD1 (6 bases). Per the germline V gene, CDR1 is SGHRS and CDR2 is YFSETQ. V lost 3 bases, J lost 4 bases, and 7 bases lay in between. The length of the CDR3 is 12 residues. Incomplete CDR3 DNA: TGCGCCAGCAGCTCAGGGGCCACTGAA. This translates into CASSSGATE. The whole CDR3 reads CASSSGATEAFF.

On this clone itself: The observed sequence ends 3 residues before the CDR3 terminus, with the missing tail filled in from the germline J gene. This chain joins TRBV7-7 and TRBJ2-5; 8 nucleotides agree with TRBD2. The CDR3 extends over 15 amino acids. Trimming at V came to 5 bases and at J to 2 bases, leaving 7 bases not matched to a gene. CDR1 and CDR2 (germline): SSHAT, FNYEAQ (reference sequence). CDR3 protein: CASSKDPGGQETQYF. The DNA read from the CDR3 is TGTGCCAGCAGCAAGGACCCGGGGGGGCAAGAGACC.

Worth noting for this clone: The read terminates 3 residues before the CDR3 end, so the remaining end is supplied by the germline J gene. The chain carries TRBV19 and TRBJ2-6; D gene uncertain. Germline V CDR1 and CDR2: LNHDA, SQIVND (reference sequence). This CDR3 has 14 residues. Trimming removed 7 bases from V and 0 bases from J, with 7 bases in between. The CDR3 loop reads CASMKASGANVLTF. The part of the CDR3 DNA that was read is TGTGCCAGTATGAAGGCCTCTGGGGCCAACGTC.

On this clone: Coverage ceases 3 residues before the CDR3 finishes, and the germline J gene fills in the end. The chain joins TRBV30 to TRBJ1-1; D is undetermined. Germline V gives CDR1 GTSNPN, CDR2 SVGIG (reference sequence). Trimming cost V 0 bases and J 1 base, with 9 bases left between them. The CDR3 is 14 amino acids. CDR3 residues: CAWSVYGGNTEAFF. The CDR3 bases that were read are TGTGCCTGGAGTGTATACGGTGGGAACACTGAA.